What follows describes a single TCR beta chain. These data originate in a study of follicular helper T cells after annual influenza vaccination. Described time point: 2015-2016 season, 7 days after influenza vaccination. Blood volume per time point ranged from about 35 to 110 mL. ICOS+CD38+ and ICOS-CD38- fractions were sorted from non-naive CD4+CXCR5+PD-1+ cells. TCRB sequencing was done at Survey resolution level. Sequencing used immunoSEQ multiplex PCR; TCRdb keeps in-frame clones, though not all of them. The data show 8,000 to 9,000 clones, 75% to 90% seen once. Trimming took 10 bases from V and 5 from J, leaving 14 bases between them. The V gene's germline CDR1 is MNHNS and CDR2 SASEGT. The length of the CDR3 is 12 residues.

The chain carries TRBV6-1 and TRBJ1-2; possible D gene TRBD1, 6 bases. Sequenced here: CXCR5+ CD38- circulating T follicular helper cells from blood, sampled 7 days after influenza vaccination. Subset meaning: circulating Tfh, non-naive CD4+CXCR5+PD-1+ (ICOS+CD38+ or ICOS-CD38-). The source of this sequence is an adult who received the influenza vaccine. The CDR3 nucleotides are TGTGCCACCCAGTTGACAGGTTATGGCTACACCTTC. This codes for CATQLTGYGYTF.